Each of the 27 T cell receptor beta chains below was sequenced from the same sample in a study of T cell responses to AZD1222 COVID-19 vaccine (dated by TCRdb to 2020 to 2022). What this sample's time point label stands for: baseline before first vaccination. Libraries were built with the immunoSEQ multiplex PCR assay. TCRdb re-hosts the immuneACCESS table, in-frame sequences only. Its copies lack some clones; in the studies checked, an unresolved V gene accounts for under half of them, and the cause for the rest is not known. The sample table records 70,000 to 90,000 clones; roughly 90% of these occur just once. 2.5% to 3.5% of the sample comes from the top ten. The input for sequencing was peripheral blood, taken on day 0 of AZD1222 vaccination. The receptor source for this set is an adult in good health.

The chain combines TRBV19 with TRBJ1-1; D is perhaps TRBD1 (5 bases). V was cut by 7 bases and J by 2 bases, with 14 bases left in between. CDR3 size: 14 residues. Looked up from germline, CDR1 is LNHDA and CDR2 is SQIVND (reference sequence). The CDR3 DNA is TGTGCCAGTACCCCAAGGGGATCTAACACTGAAGCTTTCTTT. This translates into CASTPRGSNTEAFF.

The V and J genes are TRBV5-1 and TRBJ1-2; TRBD1 aligns across 7 bases. J was trimmed by 6 bases and V by 4 bases; bases with no gene match: 12. From germline, CDR1 is SGHRS and CDR2 YFSETQ. The CDR3 extends over 15 amino acids. CDR3 nucleotide sequence: TGCGCCAGCAGCCCAGGACAGGCGACGAGCAATGGCTACACCTTC. This sequence encodes CASSPGQATSNGYTF.

This clone has just one count. The chain joins TRBV6-5 to TRBJ1-2; a weak D match, TRBD1 (5 bases). The germline CDR1 and CDR2 sequences are MNHEY and SVGAGI. This CDR3 is 14 amino acids long. V was clipped by 6 bases and J by 2 bases, with 13 bases between them. For the CDR3, the DNA is TGTGCCAGCAGGGCACCTGGGGGGAACTATGGCTACACCTTC. This gives the protein CASRAPGGNYGYTF.

The V and J genes are TRBV7-2 and TRBJ2-7; a weak D match, TRBD1 (6 bases). Trimming shortened V by 5 bases and J by 4 bases, and 15 bases separated the two germline ends. The germline gives CDR1 SGHTA, CDR2 FQGNSA. CDR3 length equals 14 residues. The CDR3 loop reads CASSHRTERYEQYF. In DNA, the CDR3 is TGTGCCAGCAGCCATCGGACAGAGCGGTACGAGCAGTACTTC.

The genes are TRBV9 and TRBJ1-2, with D possibly matching TRBD1 (5 bases). This CDR3 has 14 residues. The germline V and J ends were trimmed by 4 bases and 3 bases, with 13 bases remaining between them. In germline, CDR1 is SGDLS, CDR2 YYNGEE. CDR3 in DNA: TGTGCCAGCAGCCCCCGACAGACATACTATGGCTACACCTTC. Protein: CASSPRQTYYGYTF.

V and J are TRBV2 and TRBJ2-7; TRBD1 matches at 11 bases. The CDR3 runs to 14 residues. Germline assignment: CDR1 SNHLY and CDR2 FYNNEI. The trim removed 7 bases at V and 1 base at J, leaving 3 bases unmatched. CDR3 loop: CASKGTGGSYEQYF. DNA of the CDR3: TGTGCCAGCAAGGGGACAGGGGGGTCCTACGAGCAGTACTTC.

About this clone itself: One end of the junction does not line up with germline, which may come from a read error. The rearrangement links TRBV13 to TRBJ2-2, with 13 bases identical to TRBD2. This CDR3 is 18 amino acids long. Germline CDR1 and CDR2: PRHDT and FYEKMQ (reference sequence). CDR3 nucleotide sequence: TGTGCCAGCAGCCTAGGACTAGCGGGAGTAGGGAACACCGGGGAGCTGTTTTTT. It translates to CASSLGLAGVGNTGELFF.

A single count supports this clone. This chain joins TRBV18 and TRBJ2-6; no clear D. Trimming cost V 3 bases and J 0 bases, with 6 bases left between them. The germline V gene has CDR1 KGHSH and CDR2 LQKENI. This CDR3 region has 15 residues. The DNA for the CDR3 is TGTGCCAGCTCACCCCGGCCCTCTGGGGCCAACGTCCTGACTTTC. Residues: CASSPRPSGANVLTF.

The chain recombines TRBV29-1 with TRBJ2-5; 10 bases align to TRBD2. The CDR3 runs to 15 residues. V was pared by 4 bases and J by 0 bases, with 5 bases of the junction left unmatched. Germline-derived CDR1 and CDR2 are SQVTM and ANQGSEA. The CDR3 region is CSVATSGAYQETQYF. The CDR3 bases are TGCAGCGTTGCTACTAGCGGGGCGTACCAAGAGACCCAGTACTTC.

The gene calls are TRBV7-8 and TRBJ2-7; TRBD2 is a possible D gene (5 bases). Germline V gives CDR1 SGHVS, CDR2 FQNEAQ. V dropped 5 bases and J dropped 2 bases, with 16 bases sitting between them. The CDR3 length is 15 residues. The DNA of the CDR3 is TGTGCCAGCAGCCCCAAGACGGGGATCGCCTACGAGCAGTACTTC. Protein: CASSPKTGIAYEQYF.

This clone was seen a single time. The rearrangement joins TRBV29-1 to TRBJ1-2; 7 positions agree with TRBD1. The CDR3 totals 12 residues. With V trimmed by 8 bases and J by 4 bases, 7 bases remained unmatched. Germline CDR1 and CDR2: SQVTM and ANQGSEA. The DNA of the CDR3 is TGCAGCTTTTACGGGACAGCCTATGGCTACACCTTC. Translation: CSFYGTAYGYTF.

The chain uses TRBV10-3 and TRBJ1-1, with no clear D. Trimming stripped 6 bases from V and 1 base from J, with 9 bases between. The CDR3 runs to 13 residues. Germline CDR1 is ENHRY and CDR2 is SYGVKD. The CDR3, as DNA: TGTGCCATCAGCCGAGTGGGGAACACTGAAGCTTTCTTT. Protein sequence: CAISRVGNTEAFF.

The chain joins TRBV28 to TRBJ2-7, with D perhaps TRBD2 (6 bases). V was pared by 2 bases and J by 6 bases, with 14 bases between. Germline V lookup: CDR1 MDHEN, CDR2 SYDVKM. This CDR3 has 14 residues. The CDR3 DNA reads as TGTGCCAGCAGTTTACGGGGGACGGTGTTCGAGCAGTACTTC. Amino acids: CASSLRGTVFEQYF.

The chain is built from TRBV7-2 and TRBJ1-5, with a weak D call TRBD1 (5 bases). Trimming took 3 bases from V and 0 from J, leaving 9 bases between them. There are 15 residues in the CDR3. From germline, CDR1 is SGHTA and CDR2 FQGNSA. The DNA of the CDR3 is TGTGCCAGCAGCTTGGGAGGGGCTAGCAATCAGCCCCAGCATTTT. Amino acids: CASSLGGASNQPQHF.

This clone was recorded only once. The rearrangement uses TRBV5-1 and TRBJ2-2; 8 bases align to TRBD1. Germline CDR1 reads SGHRS; CDR2 reads YFSETQ. The CDR3 is made up of 16 amino acids. The J segment lost 1 base and the V segment lost 1 base, leaving 3 bases of the junction unmatched. The CDR3 DNA sequence: TGCGCCAGCAGCTTGCAGGGGGCGATGAACACCGGGGAGCTGTTTTTT. Its translation: CASSLQGAMNTGELFF.

V is TRBV11-2 and J is TRBJ2-1, with 11 bases matching TRBD2. The ends lost 3 bases at V and 5 bases at J; junction bases unmatched: 3. Per germline, CDR1 SGHAT and CDR2 FQNNGV. This CDR3 comprises 15 residues. The CDR3 loop is CASSFSGGGDNEQFF. CDR3 DNA: TGTGCCAGCAGCTTTAGCGGGGGGGGAGACAATGAGCAGTTCTTC.

This clone has only one observation. Distinct nucleotide sequences in the sample also encode this CDR3. V and J are TRBV18 and TRBJ1-3, with a weak D call TRBD1 (5 bases). The germline V gene encodes CDR1 KGHSH and CDR2 LQKENI. The germline V and J ends were trimmed by 0 bases and 3 bases, with 9 bases remaining between them. This CDR3 contains 15 residues. The CDR3 DNA reads as TGTGCCAGCTCACCACCGGGGGGGAGTGGAAACACCATATATTTT. It encodes CASSPPGGSGNTIYF. Together with reference TRBV18 and TRBJ1-3, the CDR3 gives the full variable domain: NAGVMQNPRHLVRRRGQEARLRCSPMKGHSHVYWYRQLPEEGLKFMVYLQKENIIDESGMPKERFSAEFPKEGPSILRIQQVVRGDSAAYFCASSPPGGSGNTIYFGEGSWLTVV.

This clone was counted only a few times. The chain carries TRBV25-1 and TRBJ1-3, with unresolved D. This CDR3 contains 14 residues. V lost 3 bases and J lost 3, with 9 bases in between. The germline V gene encodes CDR1 MGHDK and CDR2 SYGVNS. The CDR3 nucleotides are TGTGCCAGCAGTGATTACGCGGGTGGAAACACCATATATTTT. Translation: CASSDYAGGNTIYF.

In this sample, this clone turned up a few times. This chain joins TRBV18 and TRBJ1-2; the D gene is possibly TRBD1 (5 bases). Germline assignment: CDR1 KGHSH and CDR2 LQKENI. The CDR3 is 14 residues long. Trimming stripped 5 bases from V and 0 bases from J, with 10 bases between. The chain's CDR3 is CASSAREANYGYTF. CDR3 nucleotide sequence: TGTGCCAGCTCAGCCAGGGAAGCTAACTATGGCTACACCTTC.

The V and J genes are TRBV29-1 and TRBJ1-1; D unclear. The germline V gene has CDR1 SQVTM and CDR2 ANQGSEA. Trimming took off 8 bases at V and 3 bases at J, with 16 bases between the two ends. CDR3 length: 13 amino acids. Here the CDR3 DNA reads TGCAGCTTCAAAAAGCGAAGGGACACTGAAGCTTTCTTT. Protein sequence: CSFKKRRDTEAFF.

The V gene is TRBV9, the J gene TRBJ2-7; TRBD1 matches 10 bases. The CDR3 is made up of 15 amino acids. The V segment lost 1 base and the J segment 6 bases; nucleotides outside the gene matches: 7. CDR1 and CDR2 (germline): SGDLS, YYNGEE. The CDR3 DNA follows: TGTGCCAGCAGCGTATCGGGACAGGGGACCGGCGAGCAGTACTTC. This translates into CASSVSGQGTGEQYF. Full variable domain (rest looked up from reference TRBV9 and TRBJ2-7): DSGVTQTPKHLITATGQRVTLRCSPRSGDLSVYWYQQSLDQGLQFLIQYYNGEERAKGNILERFSAQQFPDLHSELNLSSLELGDSALYFCASSVSGQGTGEQYFGPGTRLTVT.

V is TRBV3-1 (or the pseudogene TRBV3-2) and J is TRBJ2-1; D not certain. CDR1 and CDR2 from the germline V gene are LGHDT and YNNKEL (reference sequence). CDR3 length: 14 amino acids. V lost 0 bases and J lost 9, with 12 bases in between. CDR3 amino acids: CASSQDGAFGEQFF. The CDR3 nucleotides read TGTGCCAGCAGCCAAGATGGAGCGTTTGGTGAGCAGTTCTTC.

V gene TRBV12-5 combines with J gene TRBJ1-2; the D gene is possibly TRBD1 (6 bases). V lost 0 bases, J lost 4 bases, and 12 bases lay in between. The CDR3 spans 15 residues. Germline CDR1 is LGHNT and CDR2 is FRNRAP. The CDR3 DNA reads as TGTGCTAGTGGTTTGGTACAGGGTCGGGGCTATGGCTACACCTTC. Its protein product is CASGLVQGRGYGYTF. Full variable domain (missing parts from reference TRBV12-5 and TRBJ1-2): DARVTQTPRHKVTEMGQEVTMRCQPILGHNTVFWYRQTMMQGLELLAYFRNRAPLDDSGMPKDRFSAEMPDATLATLKIQPSEPRDSAVYFCASGLVQGRGYGYTFGSGTRLTVV.

The chain couples TRBV11-2 to TRBJ1-3; the D is unclear. V was trimmed by 2 bases and J by 2 bases, leaving 10 bases between them. CDR3 length equals 15 residues. Per germline, CDR1 SGHAT and CDR2 FQNNGV. CDR3 coding DNA: TGTGCCAGCAGCTTATCAGCCAGAACTGGAAACACCATATATTTT. It specifies CASSLSARTGNTIYF.

The table lists this clone with a count of one. This chain uses TRBV11-2 with TRBJ1-4; TRBD1 is a possible D gene (6 bases). Trimming removed 3 bases at V and 6 bases at J, with 17 bases between. The length of the CDR3 is 16 residues. Germline V gene data show CDR1 as SGHAT and CDR2 as FQNNGV. CDR3 loop: CASSFSPGASYEKLFF. The CDR3 nucleotides are TGTGCCAGCAGCTTCTCCCCGGGGGCTTCATATGAAAAACTGTTTTTT. The whole variable domain, remainder taken from reference TRBV11-2 and TRBJ1-4, is EAGVAQSPRYKIIEKRQSVAFWCNPISGHATLYWYQQILGQGPKLLIQFQNNGVVDDSQLPKDRFSAERLKGVDSTLKIQPAKLEDSAVYLCASSFSPGASYEKLFFGSGTQLSVL.

The chain combines TRBV19 with TRBJ1-5, with 10 positions matching TRBD1. Germline V gene sequence: CDR1 LNHDA, CDR2 SQIVND (reference sequence). The trim removed 8 bases at V and 6 bases at J, leaving 4 bases unmatched. The CDR3 runs to 13 residues. The CDR3 reads CASWDRGPQPQHF. The DNA for the CDR3 is TGTGCCAGTTGGGACAGGGGTCCTCAGCCCCAGCATTTT.

This chain joins TRBV24-1 and TRBJ2-2; 9 bases align to TRBD1. J gave up 4 bases and V 2 bases, and 4 bases lay outside the gene matches. The CDR3 is 16 residues long. Germline V gene data show CDR1 as KGHDR and CDR2 as SFDVKD. The CDR3, as DNA: TGTGCCACCAGTGATTCGGGACAGGGCGGCACCGGGGAGCTGTTTTTT. Its translation is CATSDSGQGGTGELFF.